This TCR beta chain was identified during a study of shared clonotypes between healthy human individuals. Within Nashville, Tennessee resided all donors, each a Caucasian adult. V was pared by 9 bases and J by 4 bases, with 6 bases of the junction left unmatched. CDR1 is LGHNT and CDR2 is FRNRAP in the germline V gene. This CDR3 comprises 13 residues. Profiling relied on immunoSEQ multiplex PCR, and the TCRdb table lists in-frame clones only, not all of them. The sample lists 1.5 million to 1.9 million clones; about 98% were seen once. The clonotype originates from a man between 25 and 39 years old in good health. The sequenced sample was naive CD4+ T cells sorted from blood. As to subset: CD45RA+ positively selected. This chain uses TRBV12-5 with TRBJ2-7; 10 bases fit TRBD2. The CDR3 loop reads CASSLAGTYEQYF. For the CDR3, the DNA is TGTGCTAGCTCACTAGCGGGAACATACGAGCAGTACTTC.